Listed below are T cell receptor beta chains from one sample, sequenced in a study of shared clonotypes between healthy human individuals. TCRdb keeps only in-frame clones here, not all; method: immunoSEQ multiplex PCR. The repertoire holds roughly 640,000 clones, with less than 85% as singletons. The specimen sequenced was memory CD4+ T cells sorted from blood. These receptor sequences come from a woman between 25 and 40 years old in good health. Both conserved end residues are part of each CDR3. A D gene is named only where the DNA matches it firmly. The size field is filled for only some rows; it gives once, few, many or a size class.

J gene	D gene	V gene	clone size	CDR3 protein	CDR3 DNA
TRBJ1-2	.	TRBV9	once	CASSAGRDNYGYTF	TGTGCCAGCAGCGCAGGACGAGATAACTATGGCTACACCTTC
TRBJ2-3	TRBD1	TRBV7-8	.	CASSVQTGVRADTQYF	TGTGCCAGCAGCGTCCAGACAGGGGTCAGGGCAGATACGCAGTATTTT
TRBJ2-7	TRBD1	TRBV19	.	CASKSGTGPYEQYF	TGTGCCAGTAAATCCGGGACAGGGCCCTACGAGCAGTACTTC
TRBJ2-7	.	TRBV18	.	CASSPGRTYEQYF	TGTGCCAGCTCACCGGGCAGGACCTACGAGCAGTACTTC
TRBJ1-1	TRBD1	TRBV19	.	CASSPGQGVSGAFF	TGTGCCAGTAGCCCGGGACAGGGCGTCTCGGGTGCTTTCTTT
TRBJ2-7	TRBD1	TRBV28	.	CASSSGTGGLYEQYF	TGTGCCAGCAGCTCAGGGACAGGGGGCCTCTACGAGCAGTACTTC
TRBJ1-4	TRBD1	TRBV29-1	.	CSVDTGTGDEKLFF	TGCAGCGTTGATACGGGGACAGGGGATGAAAAACTGTTTTTT
TRBJ1-1	.	TRBV18	few	CASSPVSGLNTEAFF	TGTGCCAGCTCTCCCGTGTCCGGGTTGAACACTGAAGCTTTCTTT
TRBJ1-2	.	TRBV28	.	CASSQGTVYYGYTF	TGTGCCAGCAGTCAGGGGACCGTTTATTATGGCTACACCTTC
TRBJ2-7	TRBD2	TRBV5-1	.	CASSLAGLNSYEQYF	TGCGCCAGCAGCTTGGCGGGACTAAACTCCTACGAGCAGTACTTC
TRBJ2-2	.	TRBV10-2	.	CASRPSGGAGELFF	TGCGCCAGCAGACCTAGTGGCGGGGCCGGGGAGCTGTTTTTT
TRBJ2-5	TRBD2	TRBV2	.	CASSEGTSGDRQETQYF	TGTGCCAGCAGTGAGGGCACTAGCGGAGACAGACAAGAGACCCAGTACTTC
TRBJ2-7	.	TRBV25-1	.	CASSEEGQTTYEQYF	TGTGCCAGCAGTGAAGAGGGGCAGACAACGTACGAGCAGTACTTC
TRBJ2-7	.	TRBV7-2	.	CASSLGLAQSSYEQYF	TGTGCCAGCAGCTTAGGCTTGGCACAGAGCTCCTACGAGCAGTACTTC
TRBJ2-2	.	TRBV25-1	.	CASGQGNTGELFF	TGTGCCAGCGGCCAGGGGAACACCGGGGAGCTGTTTTTT
TRBJ1-4	TRBD1	TRBV4-1	.	CASSQPEGGTNEKLFF	TGCGCCAGCAGCCAGCCCGAAGGGGGCACTAATGAAAAACTGTTTTTT
TRBJ2-1	.	TRBV7-8	.	CASSLGFGSFNNEQFF	TGTGCCAGCAGCTTAGGATTTGGTAGCTTCAACAATGAGCAGTTCTTC
TRBJ2-5	TRBD2	TRBV27	few	CASSSASGRVGETQYF	TGTGCCAGCAGTTCGGCTAGCGGGAGGGTGGGAGAGACCCAGTACTTC
TRBJ2-6	.	TRBV7-2	.	CASSARGLISGANVLTF	TGTGCCAGCAGCGCTAGAGGACTCATCTCTGGGGCCAACGTCCTGACTTTC
TRBJ2-7	TRBD2	TRBV7-2	.	CASSPAAGGQYEQYF	TGTGCCAGCAGCCCAGCAGCGGGGGGGCAATACGAGCAGTACTTC
TRBJ2-5	TRBD2	TRBV7-2	many	CASSLVGAGVETQYF	TGTGCCAGCAGCTTAGTTGGGGCGGGAGTAGAGACCCAGTACTTC
TRBJ2-2	TRBD1	TRBV27	.	CASSQDRGSGGELFF	TGTGCCAGCAGTCAGGACAGGGGTTCGGGCGGGGAGCTGTTTTTT
TRBJ2-3	.	TRBV5-1	.	CASSLVGLVTDTQYF	TGCGCCAGCAGCTTGGTCGGGCTAGTTACAGATACGCAGTATTTT
TRBJ1-2	.	TRBV5-1	.	CASSLVTSSYGYTF	TGCGCCAGCAGCTTGGTCACCTCCTCCTATGGCTACACCTTC
TRBJ2-7	.	TRBV7-9	.	CASSLASYSSYEQYF	TGTGCCAGCAGCTTAGCTTCTTACAGCTCCTACGAGCAGTACTTC
TRBJ2-5	TRBD1	TRBV19	many	CASSVGQGGTQYF	TGTGCCAGTAGTGTCGGACAGGGTGGGACCCAGTACTTC
TRBJ2-7	.	TRBV7-9	.	CASSLFSGLGYEQYF	TGTGCCAGCAGCCTCTTCTCAGGTCTGGGGTACGAGCAGTACTTC
TRBJ2-7	TRBD1	TRBV5-4	once	CASSPGQPNYEQYF	TGTGCCAGCAGCCCGGGACAGCCGAATTACGAGCAGTACTTC
TRBJ1-4	.	TRBV6-6	.	CASSPRGGDEKLFF	TGTGCCAGCAGCCCAAGGGGGGGAGATGAAAAACTGTTTTTT
TRBJ1-6	.	TRBV7-2	.	CASSLFGASSYNSPLHF	TGTGCCAGCAGCTTATTTGGCGCGAGCTCCTATAATTCACCCCTCCACTTT
TRBJ2-3	.	TRBV9	.	CASSGYRNPSTDTQYF	TGTGCCAGCAGCGGATACAGAAACCCTAGCACAGATACGCAGTATTTT
TRBJ2-3	TRBD1	TRBV4-1	.	CASSAPGQRTPDTQYF	TGCGCCAGCAGCGCGCCGGGACAGAGAACACCAGATACGCAGTATTTT
TRBJ1-5	.	TRBV6-1	.	CASSRGDNQPQHF	TGTGCCAGCAGTCGGGGGGACAATCAGCCCCAGCATTTT
TRBJ1-1	.	TRBV27	once	CASSFGGSGGHTEAFF	TGTGCCAGCAGTTTTGGTGGGTCGGGGGGCCACACTGAAGCTTTCTTT
TRBJ2-1	TRBD2	TRBV19	.	CASSPRLAGVRNEQFF	TGTGCCAGTAGTCCCCGTTTAGCGGGAGTAAGGAATGAGCAGTTCTTC
TRBJ2-1	.	TRBV10-3	.	CAISVLGGGEQFF	TGTGCCATCAGTGTCTTAGGGGGTGGGGAGCAGTTCTTC
TRBJ2-7	.	TRBV5-1	.	CASSSGTTYEQYF	TGCGCCAGCAGCTCAGGGACGACCTACGAGCAGTACTTC
TRBJ2-2	TRBD1	TRBV5-8	.	CASSLSVQGAITGELFF	TGTGCCAGCAGCTTGTCGGTTCAGGGGGCGATCACCGGGGAGCTGTTTTTT
TRBJ2-5	.	TRBV28	.	CASSPTGRTQETQYF	TGTGCCAGCAGCCCCACAGGACGGACACAAGAGACCCAGTACTTC
TRBJ1-1	TRBD1	TRBV2	.	CATRQGPEAFF	TGTGCCACCAGACAGGGGCCTGAAGCTTTCTTT
TRBJ2-7	TRBD1	TRBV7-2	many	CASSTRQGPYEQYF	TGTGCCAGCAGCACACGACAGGGGCCCTACGAGCAGTACTTC
TRBJ2-3	TRBD2	TRBV6-1	many	CASSEVAGGLDTQYF	TGTGCCAGCAGTGAAGTGGCGGGAGGGCTAGATACGCAGTATTTT
TRBJ2-3	.	TRBV4-1	few	CASSHPPEGPQYF	TGCGCCAGCAGCCACCCCCCGGAGGGGCCGCAGTATTTT
TRBJ2-3	TRBD1	TRBV29-1	.	CSAGTGADTQYF	TGCAGCGCTGGGACAGGGGCAGATACGCAGTATTTT
TRBJ2-3	.	TRBV19	.	CASSIGDTQYF	TGTGCCAGTAGTATAGGGGATACGCAGTATTTT
TRBJ2-7	TRBD2	TRBV27	.	CASSPLAGGPAYEQYF	TGTGCCAGCAGTCCTTTAGCGGGAGGTCCGGCCTACGAGCAGTACTTC
TRBJ2-6	TRBD1	TRBV5-1	.	CASSLAQGVGANVLTF	TGCGCCAGCAGCTTGGCCCAGGGGGTTGGGGCCAACGTCCTGACTTTC
TRBJ1-1	.	TRBV21-1	.	CASSKAGGRVGTEAFF	TGTGCCAGCAGCAAAGCGGGAGGAAGAGTGGGCACTGAAGCTTTCTTT
TRBJ2-5	.	TRBV7-9	.	CASSFGIGTQYF	TGTGCCAGCAGCTTCGGAATAGGGACCCAGTACTTC
TRBJ2-7	.	TRBV14	.	CASSQEWNEQYF	TGTGCCAGCAGCCAAGAGTGGAACGAGCAGTACTTC
TRBJ2-5	.	TRBV2	few	CASSERRETQYF	TGTGCCAGCAGCGAGCGGCGGGAGACCCAGTACTTC